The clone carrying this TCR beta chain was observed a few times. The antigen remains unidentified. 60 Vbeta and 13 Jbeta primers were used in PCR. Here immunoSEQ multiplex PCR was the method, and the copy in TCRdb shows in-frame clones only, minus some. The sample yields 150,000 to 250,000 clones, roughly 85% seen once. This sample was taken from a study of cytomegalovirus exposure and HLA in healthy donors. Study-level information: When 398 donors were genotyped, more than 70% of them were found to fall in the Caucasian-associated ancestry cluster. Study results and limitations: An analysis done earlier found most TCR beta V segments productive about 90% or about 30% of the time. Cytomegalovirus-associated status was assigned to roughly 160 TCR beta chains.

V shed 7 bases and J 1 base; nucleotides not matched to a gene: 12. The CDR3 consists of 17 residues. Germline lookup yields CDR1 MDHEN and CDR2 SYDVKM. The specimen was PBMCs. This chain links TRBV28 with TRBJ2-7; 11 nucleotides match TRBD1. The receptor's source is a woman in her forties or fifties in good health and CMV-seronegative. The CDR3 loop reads CASTTMGQGGNSYEQYF. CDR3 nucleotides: TGTGCCAGCACCACAATGGGACAGGGGGGGAATTCCTACGAGCAGTACTTC.